Presented here are 10 T cell receptor beta chains from one specimen sequenced in a study of cytomegalovirus exposure and HLA in healthy donors. The protocol was immunoSEQ multiplex PCR, while the TCRdb copy is restricted to in-frame clones and leaves out a portion. The sample holds about 150,000 clones; about 86% are singletons and the top ten take approximately 2.2%. The sample taken for sequencing was PBMCs. The receptors originated from a human donor in good health.

This chain uses TRBV27 with TRBJ2-2; 8 nucleotides agree with TRBD1. Germline V gene data show CDR1 as MNHEY and CDR2 as SMNVEV (reference sequence). CDR3 length: 16 amino acids. The V segment lost 3 bases and the J segment 4 bases; nucleotides outside the gene matches: 7. CDR3 region: CASSFRGRGSTGELFF. The CDR3 DNA reads as TGTGCCAGCAGTTTCAGGGGGCGCGGCTCCACCGGGGAGCTGTTTTTT.

About this clone itself: At one of its ends the junction is not consistent with the germline gene, which may arise from a read error. The J gene is TRBJ2-5, the V gene TRBV7-7; maybe TRBD2 (5 bases). Germline V lookup: CDR1 SSHAT, CDR2 FNYEAQ (reference sequence). This CDR3 is built from 14 residues. The CDR3 coding sequence is TGTGCTAGCAGCTTAGCGTCCGGTGCAGAGACCCAGTACTTC. It is translated as CASSLASGAETQYF.

This rearrangement joins TRBV29-1 to TRBJ1-1; D is uncertain. This CDR3 contains 16 residues. Trimming stripped 0 bases from V and 6 bases from J, with 20 bases between. Germline-derived CDR1 and CDR2 are SQVTM and ANQGSEA. The CDR3 here is CSVEDPKRVQYAEAFF. The CDR3 DNA follows: TGCAGCGTTGAAGACCCCAAACGGGTCCAGTACGCTGAAGCTTTCTTT.

The chain couples TRBV4-2 to TRBJ1-1; D is perhaps TRBD1 (5 bases). The CDR3 has 16 amino acids. With 0 bases removed from V and 5 bases from J, the gap between germline ends came to 16 bases. Germline values: CDR1 LGHNA, CDR2 YNFKEQ. CDR3 nucleotide sequence: TGTGCCAGCAGCCAAGAAGAGACCGGGGGGAAAACTGAAGCTTTCTTT. It codes for CASSQEETGGKTEAFF.

The genes are TRBV6-6 and TRBJ1-1, with 8 bases fitting TRBD1. Germline V gene sequence: CDR1 MNHNY, CDR2 SVGAGI (reference sequence). CDR3 length equals 16 residues. With V trimmed by 8 bases and J by 7 bases, 18 bases remained unmatched. The DNA for the CDR3 is TGTGCCAGCTTCCAGATTGGGGGGAAACAGGGGGATGAAGCTTTCTTT. It codes for CASFQIGGKQGDEAFF.

The chain joins TRBV4-1 to TRBJ1-1; D is possibly TRBD1 (6 bases). This CDR3 is built from 15 residues. V gave up 4 bases and J gave up 4 bases, with 16 bases separating them. Germline CDR1 is MGHRA and CDR2 is YSYEKL. This CDR3 reads CASSLHGRGGTEAFF. CDR3 sequence (DNA): TGCGCCAGCAGCCTACACGGCAGGGGCGGCACTGAAGCTTTCTTT.

The genes are TRBV7-9 and TRBJ1-2; tentatively, D is TRBD1 (6 bases). Trimming removed 7 bases from V and 3 bases from J, with 15 bases in between. The CDR3 totals 14 residues. Germline V gene data show CDR1 as SEHNR and CDR2 as FQNEAQ (reference sequence). The chain's CDR3 is CASIHTGFYYGYTF. The CDR3 region has the DNA TGTGCCAGCATCCATACAGGGTTCTACTATGGCTACACCTTC.

The J gene is TRBJ1-6, the V gene TRBV27, with D unclear. Germline V CDR1 and CDR2: MNHEY, SMNVEV (reference sequence). Trimming pared 3 bases from V and 0 bases from J, leaving 6 bases between. The CDR3 totals 15 residues. In DNA, the CDR3 is TGTGCCAGCAGTTTTAAGCCCTCCTATAATTCACCCCTCCACTTT. This encodes CASSFKPSYNSPLHF.

The chain couples TRBV5-1 to TRBJ1-2; D is perhaps TRBD1 (5 bases). The CDR3 consists of 15 residues. The germline V gene encodes CDR1 SGHRS and CDR2 YFSETQ. V was pared by 0 bases and J by 4 bases, with 13 bases between. The CDR3 region is CASSLVPGLIYGYTF. The DNA of the CDR3 is TGCGCCAGCAGCTTGGTTCCGGGACTAATCTATGGCTACACCTTC.

The chain combines TRBV27 with TRBJ1-1; TRBD1 aligns across 9 bases. Trimming cost V 5 bases and J 0 bases; bases outside gene matches: 13. There are 18 residues in the CDR3. CDR1 is MNHEY, CDR2 SMNVEV, per germline (reference sequence). DNA for the CDR3: TGTGCCAGCAGTCCTTATACATTTGGGACAGGGATGAACACTGAAGCTTTCTTT. It encodes CASSPYTFGTGMNTEAFF.